The rows below give T cell receptor beta chains drawn from one sample of a study of cytotoxic CD8 clonotypes in ibrutinib-treated CLL. Assay: immunoSEQ multiplex PCR; the TCRdb copy retains only in-frame clones and omits some. The sample has over 100,000 clones, 50% to 65% seen once. The specimen comprised PBMCs, sampled after 24 months of ibrutinib treatment. These receptors all stem from a human donor with chronic lymphocytic leukemia. Each CDR3 is given with its conserved first and last residue. A D gene is named only where the DNA matches it firmly. Some rows have no size entry. The others give once, few or many, or a class for an expanded clone.

abundance	v_gene	d_gene	j_gene	CDR3nt	CDR3aa
NA	TRBV29-1	TRBD2	TRBJ2-2	TGCAGCGTTGCGACTAGCGGGGTGGACGGGGAGCTGTTTTTT	CSVATSGVDGELFF
NA	TRBV10-3	NA	TRBJ2-2	TGTGCCATCATGCTGGAGAACACCGGGGAGCTGTTTTTT	CAIMLENTGELFF
NA	TRBV18	NA	TRBJ2-3	TGTGCCAGCTCACCCCGATCGGATACGCAGTATTTT	CASSPRSDTQYF
once	TRBV7-2	NA	TRBJ1-1	TGTGCCAGCAGCCCTCGGATGGGGTCCGACACTGAAGCTTTCTTT	CASSPRMGSDTEAFF
NA	TRBV30	TRBD2	TRBJ2-5	TGTGCCTCGGGACTAGCGGAGACCCAGTACTTC	CASGLAETQYF
NA	TRBV4-1	TRBD1	TRBJ1-2	TGCGCCAGCAGCCGAGAAAGACAGGGGTCGGGTGGCTACACCTTC	CASSRERQGSGGYTF
few	TRBV5-6	NA	TRBJ1-1	TGTGCCAGCAGCTTGCCTTCCACTGAAGCTTTCTTT	CASSLPSTEAFF
NA	TRBV19	NA	TRBJ2-7	TGTGCCACGCGACAGGCCAGCTCCTACGAGCAGTACTTC	CATRQASSYEQYF
NA	TRBV5-4	NA	TRBJ1-4	TGTGCCAGCAGCCAGAGACGGGGGTCTAGTGAAAAACTGTTTTTT	CASSQRRGSSEKLFF
NA	TRBV28	NA	TRBJ2-7	TGTGCCAGCAGACCCGACCCACAGCGGAGCTACGAGCAGTACTTC	CASRPDPQRSYEQYF
NA	TRBV12-5	NA	TRBJ2-2	TGTGCTAGTGGTCCCCGAGGAAACGGGGAGCTGTTTTTT	CASGPRGNGELFF
few	TRBV19	NA	TRBJ1-1	TGTGCCAGTAACCCAGACCCGGGGACTGAAGCTTTCTTT	CASNPDPGTEAFF
few	TRBV6-1	NA	TRBJ1-5	TGTGCCAGCAGCGGATATAGCAATCAGCCCCAGCATTTT	CASSGYSNQPQHF
NA	TRBV6-5	NA	TRBJ1-6	TGTGCCAGCAGGGACACAGGGAGGGATTCACCCCTCCACTTT	CASRDTGRDSPLHF
NA	TRBV19	TRBD1	TRBJ2-5	TGTGCCAGTAGTCTCCAACAGGGGGCATCGACCCAGTACTTC	CASSLQQGASTQYF
NA	TRBV9	NA	TRBJ2-5	TGTGCCAGCAGCCCCGGTGGAGCCCAGTACTTC	CASSPGGAQYF
few	TRBV7-3	NA	TRBJ2-2	TGTGCCAGCAGCTTAACACCAGGGGTCGGCACCGGGGAGCTGTTTTTT	CASSLTPGVGTGELFF
NA	TRBV5-6	NA	TRBJ2-7	TGTGCCAGCAGCTCCGGGAACTACGAGCAGTACTTC	CASSSGNYEQYF
NA	TRBV7-2	NA	TRBJ2-5	TGTGCCAGCAGCTTCGGGCCCGAGACCCAGTACTTC	CASSFGPETQYF
NA	TRBV29-1	NA	TRBJ1-2	TGCAGCGTTGATGGGGGAACCGGCCCTAACTATGGCTACACCTTC	CSVDGGTGPNYGYTF
once	TRBV7-2	NA	TRBJ2-7	TGTGCCAGCAGCTTAGTCCCAGGGTCCTACGAGCAGTACTTC	CASSLVPGSYEQYF
NA	TRBV11-3	NA	TRBJ2-3	TGTGCCAGCACCTGGGCGGCAATGGCAGATACGCAGTATTTT	CASTWAAMADTQYF
NA	TRBV10-3	NA	TRBJ1-5	TGTGCCATCAGTGTCAACGAGGGGGGCAATCAGCCCCAGCATTTT	CAISVNEGGNQPQHF
NA	TRBV23-1	NA	TRBJ1-1	TGCGCCAGCAGTCGAGGTGAGAGGACTGAAGCTTTCTTT	CASSRGERTEAFF
NA	TRBV29-1	NA	TRBJ2-7	TGCAGCGTTGACGACAGCTCCTACGAGCAGTACTTC	CSVDDSSYEQYF
NA	TRBV25-1	NA	TRBJ2-7	TGTGCCAGCAGTGAACCCCCCCGACGAGTCTTC	CASSEPPRRVF
NA	TRBV7-9	NA	TRBJ2-7	TGTGCCAGCAGTTCCGTCCAACACTACGAGCAGTACTTC	CASSSVQHYEQYF
NA	TRBV19	NA	TRBJ1-2	TGTGCCAGTAGCACCTGGGGGGCAACTGGCTACACCTTC	CASSTWGATGYTF
NA	TRBV5-1	TRBD2	TRBJ2-7	TGCGCCAGCAGCTTGGGAGTAGCGGGAGACTACGAGCAGTACTTC	CASSLGVAGDYEQYF
NA	TRBV4-3	NA	TRBJ1-2	TGCGCCAGCAGCCAAGATACGGGGAGGAGCTACACCTTC	CASSQDTGRSYTF
NA	TRBV7-9	NA	TRBJ2-1	TGTGCCAGCAGCTTATCGATAGCGTCGGGCTACAATGAGCAGTTCTTC	CASSLSIASGYNEQFF
NA	TRBV5-1	NA	TRBJ2-3	TGCGCCAGCAGCTATTTAAGCGAGGTGCTGGAAACAGATACGCAGTATTTT	CASSYLSEVLETDTQYF
NA	TRBV29-1	NA	TRBJ2-1	TGCAGCCACGGAATAGTGTACAATGAGCAGTTCTTC	CSHGIVYNEQFF
once	TRBV5-1	NA	TRBJ2-5	TGCGCCAGCAGCTTGGTTTCAGGGGGGGAGACCCAGTACTTC	CASSLVSGGETQYF
NA	TRBV28	NA	TRBJ2-7	TGTGCCAGCAGCGGTTACTCCGGGGCCAAGGGCGAGCAGTACTTC	CASSGYSGAKGEQYF
NA	TRBV30	TRBD1	TRBJ2-7	TGTGCCTGGAAAGGGATCGACAGGGGATGGGAGCAGTACTTC	CAWKGIDRGWEQYF
many	TRBV30	NA	TRBJ1-4	TGTGCCTGGAGTTGGTCTGGGGGTATCGAGACTAATGAAAAACTGTTTTTT	CAWSWSGGIETNEKLFF
few	TRBV5-4	NA	TRBJ1-1	TGTGCCAGCAGCTTTCAGGGAGGAACTGAAGCTTTCTTT	CASSFQGGTEAFF
NA	TRBV7-3	TRBD2	TRBJ2-5	TGTGCCAGCAGCTTAATTCCAGCGGGGGGAGAAGAGACCCAGTACTTC	CASSLIPAGGEETQYF
NA	TRBV9	TRBD2	TRBJ2-2	TGTGCCAGCAGCCGGGGACTAGCGGGAATCGGGGAGCTGTTTTTT	CASSRGLAGIGELFF
NA	TRBV27	TRBD2	TRBJ2-2	TGTGCCAGCAGTTTTTCGGGGGGGCCTAGGACCGGGGAGCTGTTTTTT	CASSFSGGPRTGELFF
NA	TRBV6-6	NA	TRBJ1-6	TGTGCCAGCAGCGGACAGCAGGACTCACCCCTCCACTTT	CASSGQQDSPLHF
NA	TRBV7-2	NA	TRBJ1-2	TGTGCCAGCAGCTCAGCGGGAGATTACTATGGCTACACCTTC	CASSSAGDYYGYTF
few	TRBV6-5	NA	TRBJ1-1	TGTGCCACCACCAGGGTATCATGGGAGAACACTGAAGCTTTCTTT	CATTRVSWENTEAFF